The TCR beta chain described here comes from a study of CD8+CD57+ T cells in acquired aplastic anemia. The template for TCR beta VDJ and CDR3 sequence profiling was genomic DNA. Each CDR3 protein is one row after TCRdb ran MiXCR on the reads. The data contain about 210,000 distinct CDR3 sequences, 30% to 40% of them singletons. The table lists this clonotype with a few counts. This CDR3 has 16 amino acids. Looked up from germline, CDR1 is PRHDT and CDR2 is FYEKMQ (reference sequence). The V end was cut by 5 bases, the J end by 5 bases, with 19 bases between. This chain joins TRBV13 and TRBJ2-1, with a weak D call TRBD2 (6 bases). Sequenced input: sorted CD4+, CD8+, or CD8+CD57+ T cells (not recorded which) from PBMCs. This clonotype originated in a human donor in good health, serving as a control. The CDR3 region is CASSARRAKADNEQFF. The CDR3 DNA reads TGTGCCAGCAGCGCCCGGAGGGCCAAGGCGGACAATGAGCAGTTCTTC.